The 5 T cell receptor beta chains given below trace back to one sample, sequenced in a study of CD8 T cells in ankylosing spondylitis. Study-wide results and caveats: There was a TCR beta motif, made of several highly homologous variants, that appeared characteristic of ankylosing spondylitis blood.

MiXCR, run by TCRdb on the 5' RACE reads, gives a single entry per CDR3 protein. The sample has hundreds of thousands of distinct CDR3 sequences, roughly 15% seen once. These TCRs are of unknown antigen specificity. The sample taken for sequencing was blood, either unsorted or a sorted T cell fraction (not recorded which). Source of these receptors: a male donor with ankylosing spondylitis.

The chain links TRBV20-1 to TRBJ1-2, with D tentatively TRBD1 (6 bases). CDR3 length: 12 residues. The germline CDR1 and CDR2 sequences are DFQATT and SNEGSKA (reference sequence). The V end lost 3 bases, the J end lost 4 bases, and 9 bases lay between the germline ends. The CDR3 spells CSASEQGYGYTF. CDR3 coding DNA: TGCAGTGCTAGCGAACAGGGCTATGGCTACACCTTC.

This clonotype was seen more than once but under ten times. This chain uses TRBV20-1 with TRBJ2-7; TRBD1 or TRBD2 may be the D gene (5 bases each). Germline V gene sequence: CDR1 DFQATT, CDR2 SNEGSKA (reference sequence). This CDR3 spans 13 amino acids. The V and J ends lost 3 bases and 3 bases respectively, with 12 bases between them. The CDR3 DNA reads as TGCAGTGCTAGGGTCGGGGCTGACTACGAGCAGTACTTC. Translation gives CSARVGADYEQYF.

This clonotype was detected only a few times. As DNA, the CDR3 is TGTGCCAGCAGCCTCCTAGCGGTATACAATGAGCAGTTCTTC. Translating it yields CASSLLAVYNEQFF. The chain recombines TRBV21-1 with TRBJ2-1; whether TRBD2, the table's D call, matches the DNA was not checked. TRBV21-1 is flagged as a pseudogene. The CDR3 has 14 amino acids.

This chain uses TRBV5-1 with TRBJ1-1; perhaps TRBD1 as D (6 bases). The CDR3 is 15 amino acids. Trimming shortened V by 3 bases and J by 1 base, and 13 bases separated the two germline ends. Germline CDR1 and CDR2: SGHRS and YFSETQ. In DNA, the CDR3 is TGCGCCAGCAGCTCGGCGGGGGGCTCGAACACTGAAGCTTTCTTT. Translation: CASSSAGGSNTEAFF.

The rearrangement joins TRBV5-1 to TRBJ2-1; the D gene is possibly TRBD2 (5 bases). Germline V lookup: CDR1 SGHRS, CDR2 YFSETQ. The CDR3 sequence is 15 residues long. V was shortened by 4 bases and J by 4 bases, with 15 bases between the two germline ends. This chain's CDR3 is CASSGGSEAYNEQFF. Here the CDR3 DNA reads TGCGCCAGCAGCGGAGGTAGCGAGGCTTACAATGAGCAGTTCTTC.